The sequence of this TCR beta chain was determined in a study of metastatic and nonmetastatic thyroid tumors. This clone was counted at least ten times. Patients were all untreated before their thyroid surgery. Per the study methods: CDR3 was compared across clinicopathological groups, and the resulting differences were used to build a distant-metastasis classifier for papillary thyroid cancer. TCRdb used MiXCR to call clones anew from the PCR reads. In this record, the V and J calls reflect TCRdb's handling and not the investigators' own analysis. Of approximately 90,000 clones listed, about 13% are singletons. The source of this sequence is a female donor with papillary thyroid cancer or a benign thyroid nodule (not recorded which). Some clones in this sample may be carry-over from other donors' samples. The material sequenced was blood.

CDR3 coding DNA: TGTGCCAGCAGTTCTGGGACAGGTCAGTTGCCCCAGCATTTT. It yields the protein CASSSGTGQLPQHF. This chain uses TRBV28 with TRBJ1-5, with TRBD1 identical over 8 bases. CDR1 MDHEN and CDR2 SYDVKM come from the germline V gene. This CDR3 region has 14 residues. V shed 4 bases and J 9 bases; nucleotides not matched to a gene: 8.